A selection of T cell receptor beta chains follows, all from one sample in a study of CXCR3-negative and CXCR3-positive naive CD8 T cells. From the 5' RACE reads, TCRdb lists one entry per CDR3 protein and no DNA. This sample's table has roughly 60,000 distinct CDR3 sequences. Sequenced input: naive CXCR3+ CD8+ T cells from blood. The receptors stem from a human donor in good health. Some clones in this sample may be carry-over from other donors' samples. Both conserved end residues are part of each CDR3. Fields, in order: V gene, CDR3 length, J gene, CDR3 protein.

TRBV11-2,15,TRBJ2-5,CASSPISGGGETQYF
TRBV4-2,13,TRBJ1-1,CASSDRAGTEAFF
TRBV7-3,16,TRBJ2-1,CASSPIRASSYNEQFF
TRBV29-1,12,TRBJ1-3,CSVVGAGNTIYF
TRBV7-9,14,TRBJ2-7,CASSPPGTASEQYF
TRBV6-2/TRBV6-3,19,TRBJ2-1,CASSTWTAEDLSSYNEQFF
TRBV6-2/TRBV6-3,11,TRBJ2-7,CASSQTWEQYF
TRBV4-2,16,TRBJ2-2,CASSLRDRFIAGELFF
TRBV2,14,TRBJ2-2,CASGRGDNTGELFF
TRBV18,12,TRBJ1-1,CASSPITTEAFF
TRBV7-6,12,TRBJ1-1,CASSSGDDRAFF
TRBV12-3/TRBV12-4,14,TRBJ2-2,CASSYGLEAGELFF
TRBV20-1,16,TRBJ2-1,CSARGASPSSYNEQFF
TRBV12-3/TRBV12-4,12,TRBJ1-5,CASSLLGQPQHF
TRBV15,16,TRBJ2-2,CATSTLAGPNTGELFF
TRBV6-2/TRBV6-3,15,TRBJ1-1,CASSYSTDSNTEAFF
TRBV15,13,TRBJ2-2,CATSRTGTGELFF
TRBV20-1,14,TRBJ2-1,CSARSGGAIDEQFF
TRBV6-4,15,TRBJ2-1,CASSETTSGGVEQFF
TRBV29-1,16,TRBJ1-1,CSVDGNMEGADTEAFF
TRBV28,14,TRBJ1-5,CASSLRQQYQPQHF
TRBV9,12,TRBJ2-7,CASSVVGYEQYF
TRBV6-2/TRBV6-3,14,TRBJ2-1,CASTSTRNWNEQFF
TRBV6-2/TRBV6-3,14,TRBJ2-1,CASWGGDQYNEQFF
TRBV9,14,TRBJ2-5,CASSVDVAIETQYF
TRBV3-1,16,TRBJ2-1,CASSQRASGAFDEQFF
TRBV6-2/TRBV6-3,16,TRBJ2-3,CASSYPTTGSMYTQYF
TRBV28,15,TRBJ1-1,CASSLRTAMNTEAFF
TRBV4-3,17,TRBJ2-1,CASSRGRINGYHNEQFF
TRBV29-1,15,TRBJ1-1,CSVLWDRQPNTEAFF
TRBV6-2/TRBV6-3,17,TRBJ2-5,CASSYDLFGTRQETQYF
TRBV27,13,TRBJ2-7,CASSHRASTEQYF
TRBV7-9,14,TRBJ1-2,CASSLSQPSYGYTF
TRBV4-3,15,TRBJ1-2,CASSQDYEGDYGYTF
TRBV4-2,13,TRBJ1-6,CASSQEGNSPLHF
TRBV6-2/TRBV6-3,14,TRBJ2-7,CASSIGQGSYEQYF
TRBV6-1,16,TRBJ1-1,CASGAGRIFFDTEAFF
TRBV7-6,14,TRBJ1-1,CASSPGQLNTEAFF
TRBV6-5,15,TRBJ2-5,CASSYRLGAGETQYF
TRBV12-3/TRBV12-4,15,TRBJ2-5,CASSLVAGAGPSQYF
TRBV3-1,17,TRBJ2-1,CASSQGAQSGGLDEQFF
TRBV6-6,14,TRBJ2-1,CASGVGGGYNEQFF
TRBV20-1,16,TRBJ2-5,CSAHTGGQLVQETQYF
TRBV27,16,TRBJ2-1,CASSLSGTVPYNEQFF
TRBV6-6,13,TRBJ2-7,CASSYRLAYEQYF
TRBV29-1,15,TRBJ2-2,CSVEGWDTNTGELFF
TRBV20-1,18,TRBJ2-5,CSARPDELRGGPRETQYF
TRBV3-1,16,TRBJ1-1,CASSQLFGPLKTEAFF
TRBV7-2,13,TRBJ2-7,CASSFGTGLEQYF
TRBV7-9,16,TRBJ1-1,CASSLLKGGTNTEAFF
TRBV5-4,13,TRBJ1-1,CASSQGPNTEAFF